The T cell receptor beta chain under discussion was sequenced for a study of shared clonotypes between healthy human individuals (TCRdb year 2020). Describing the broader study: The cohort comprised a couple of women and a few men aged 18 to 49 years. Per donor, three plates each were used for CD4 naive and CD4 memory, two for CD8 naive, and one for CD8 memory. To estimate repertoire size and how much clonotype sharing occurs between individuals, the study deeply sequenced the blood TCR repertoires of roughly 5 healthy adults. Libraries were prepared and TCR repertoires were sequenced by different laboratories using diverse techniques, in order to increase sequencing depth and limit assay-specific biases. Each donor's leukapheresis produced roughly between about 0.8 and 8.9 billion PBMCs. General conclusions and limits of the study: Even with the large sequencing depth, rarefaction of the sorted-subset datasets indicated that sequencing was incomplete. When a few donors were compared, the shared fraction of clonotypes was 5% to 6.5% for naive CD4, more than 3% for naive CD8, 2% to 2.5% for memory CD4, and roughly 0.43% for memory CD8. Pairwise subsampling led to the expectation that sequencing depth would affect the degree of clonotype sharing among donors. Naive subsets generally had larger estimated clonotype richness than memory subsets did. The small number of donors limited the genetic and exposure-history diversity represented. Higher generation probabilities were observed for clonotypes shared by all four sorted-subset donors than for non-shared clonotypes. Only blood was sampled, and tissue TCR repertoires likely differ from those in blood.

The CDR1 and CDR2 encoded by the germline V gene are SGHAT and FQNNGV. V drops 4 bases and J drops 5 bases, leaving 15 bases in between. Reading from cysteine to phenylalanine, the CDR3 counts 14 amino acids. Of the read, only the CDR3 DNA is kept; its 42 bases are in frame from base 1. For this clone: Its antigen is not yet known. The input lacks base qualities; no much larger clone sits a single base away.

Using the deep immunoSEQ assay, TCR CDR3 regions were amplified from genomic DNA by multiplex PCR. For each cell subset, the extracted genomic DNA was distributed evenly across all wells of several immunoSEQ 96-well plates, and each plate served as one replicate. Each replicate PCR for sorted subsets received roughly 0.2 ug genomic DNA, equal to about 29,000 T cell genomes. The purified libraries were quantified using a Qubit 3.0 fluorometer, sized with a Bioanalyzer 2100, and then quantified again using the KAPA Library Quantification kit. A separate single-read 150-cycle Illumina NextSeq 550 flow cell was used to sequence each immunoSEQ 96-well plate. Per the source publication's procedure: Because the immunoSEQ output held only junctional sequences and lacked quality scores, the filtering could not match the filtering applied to full-length reads. To assign V/J genes and CDR3, sequences were annotated against IMGT germline references using PyIR, a Python wrapper for IgBLAST v1.9. Any read was removed if the V/J assignment was weak (E-value above 1e-6), the CDR3 was missing, or the read contained stop codons, out-of-frame junctions, or ambiguous translated residues. A V3J clonotype was defined by an identical inferred V gene, J gene, and CDR3 amino acid sequence. The percentage overlap between two repertoires was calculated by dividing the number of shared unique clonotypes by the size of the smaller repertoire. RTK rarefaction, the Chao1 estimator, and Recon v2.1 estimates of unobserved clonotypes were used to assess repertoire richness. OLGA was used to compute generation probabilities for all TCRbeta clonotypes that the gDNA method yielded from four donors. TCRdb re-hosts the immuneACCESS table, in-frame sequences only. Its copies lack some clones; in the studies checked, an unresolved V gene accounts for under half of them, and the cause for the rest is not known. That table supplies the V and J calls and clone size; D and trimming were determined from the DNA. This sample has about 680,000 clones in its table, and about 74% of those were observed once. 1.5% to 2% of the sample goes to the ten largest clones.

The donors were healthy, HIV-negative adults who had no recently reported acute infections or vaccinations. All donors were Caucasian adults living in Nashville, Tennessee, USA. CD4+ T cells were enriched through magnetic negative selection, after which naive cells were positively selected on CD45RA and the remaining negative fraction served as the memory subset. Blood was collected by leukapheresis, and PBMCs were isolated by Ficoll-Histopaque density gradient centrifugation and then cryopreserved in liquid nitrogen vapor phase. Analytical flow cytometry was used to check the purity and quantity of every magnetically sorted T cell population. Each sorted fraction had its genomic DNA isolated and then quantified by UV absorbance on a Nanodrop 2000c.

The receptor chain draws on TRBV11-2 and TRBJ2-7; the D gene cannot be resolved beyond TRBD1 or TRBD2, each matching 5 bases. The source is a woman aged 25-40 years in good health. Sequences were obtained from memory CD4+ T cells sorted from blood. What the cell subset or site label conveys for this sample: CD45RA-negative fraction. CDR3 loop: CASSSHTGADEQYF. The sequenced DNA is TGTGCCAGCAGCTCCCACACCGGGGCAGACGAGCAGTACTTC.